Shown below are 5 T cell receptor beta chains from a single sample sequenced in a study of identical twins. MiXCR, run by TCRdb on the 5' RACE reads, gives a single entry per CDR3 protein. The table has 450,000 or so distinct CDR3 sequences, approximately 17% seen once. The source material was naive T cells sorted from blood. These receptors were collected from a man aged 50 to 59 in good health.

This clonotype came up many times. This chain links TRBV29-1 with TRBJ2-1; TRBD2 agrees at 7 bases. The V gene end was trimmed by 5 bases and the J gene end by 4 bases; junction bases not matched to a gene: 11. The CDR3 runs to 15 residues. From germline, CDR1 is SQVTM and CDR2 ANQGSEA. CDR3 bases: TGCAGCGTTCTCAGCGGGGAGGGAAGTTACAATGAGCAGTTCTTC. Its protein is CSVLSGEGSYNEQFF.

The rearrangement joins TRBV5-1 to TRBJ2-5, with TRBD2 matching 12 bases. The CDR3 totals 17 residues. Germline-derived CDR1 and CDR2 are SGHRS and YFSETQ. The trim removed 0 bases at V and 3 bases at J, leaving 6 bases unmatched. The CDR3 DNA sequence: TGCGCCAGCAGCTTGGTTATGACTAGCGGGAGAAAAGAGACCCAGTACTTC. It yields the protein CASSLVMTSGRKETQYF.

In its sample, this clonotype was seen many times. One end of the junction does not line up with germline, which may come from a read error. The chain has TRBV7-7 and TRBJ2-2; D unclear. The CDR3 extends over 17 amino acids. The germline V gene encodes CDR1 SSHAT and CDR2 FNYEAQ (reference sequence). The CDR3 here is CASSLRGVRANTGELFF. DNA for the CDR3: TGTGCTAGCAGTCTAAGAGGTGTCAGAGCGAACACCGGGGAGCTGTTTTTT.

In this sample, this clonotype turned up a few times. The rearrangement uses TRBV7-2 and TRBJ2-7; D is perhaps TRBD1 or TRBD2 (5 bases each). The CDR3 totals 12 residues. In germline, CDR1 is SGHTA, CDR2 FQGNSA. Trimming left V 4 bases short and J 5 bases short, with 9 bases between. The CDR3 protein is CASSYEGHEQYF. The CDR3 nucleotides are TGTGCCAGCAGCTACGAGGGACACGAGCAGTACTTC.

This clonotype appeared many times. The chain has TRBV4-3 and TRBJ2-3; D ambiguous. In germline, CDR1 is LGHNA, CDR2 YSLEER. The CDR3 spans 15 residues. The V end lost 0 bases, the J end lost 2 bases, and 9 bases lay between the germline ends. In DNA form, the CDR3 reads TGCGCCAGCAGCCAAGAATTCGCGGACACAGATACGCAGTATTTT. It yields the protein CASSQEFADTDTQYF.